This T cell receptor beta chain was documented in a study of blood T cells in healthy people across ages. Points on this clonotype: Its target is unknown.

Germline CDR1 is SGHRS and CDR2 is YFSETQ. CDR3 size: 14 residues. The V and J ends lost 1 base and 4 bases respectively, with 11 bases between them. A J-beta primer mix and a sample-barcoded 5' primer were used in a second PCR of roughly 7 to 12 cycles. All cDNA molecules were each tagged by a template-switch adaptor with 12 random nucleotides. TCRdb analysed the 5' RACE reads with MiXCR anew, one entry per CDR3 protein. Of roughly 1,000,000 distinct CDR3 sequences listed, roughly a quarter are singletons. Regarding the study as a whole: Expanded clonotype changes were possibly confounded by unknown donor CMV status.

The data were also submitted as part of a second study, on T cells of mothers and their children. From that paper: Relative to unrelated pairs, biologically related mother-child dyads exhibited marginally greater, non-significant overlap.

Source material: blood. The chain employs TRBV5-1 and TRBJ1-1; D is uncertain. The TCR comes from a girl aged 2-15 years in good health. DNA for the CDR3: TGCGCCAGCAGCTTGTGGGCGAAAAGCACTGAAGCTTTCTTT. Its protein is CASSLWAKSTEAFF.